This T cell receptor beta chain was captured by sequencing in a study of tumor and adjacent non-tumor tissue in lung cancer. Study-wide context: Samples averaged around 3.9 million productive TCRbeta reads each.

Overall study results and limits: Shorter survival was associated with higher TCR diversity in tumors. Tumor tissue had significantly higher TCR diversity than normal lung.

As for this clonotype: Its antigen remains unidentified. A much larger clonotype is one base distant, so this may be a read error.

No cell sorting was done before RNA was extracted from the tissue. More than 3 cm separated this lung sample from the edge of the tumor. A modified ARM-PCR protocol with three rounds of nested PCR amplified TCRbeta. TCRdb independently ran MiXCR on the multiplex PCR reads; one entry per CDR3 protein. This sample carries approximately 100,000 distinct CDR3 sequences, about 60% of them seen once, and the ten largest clones take around 20%. The clonotype originates from a man under 40 with non-small cell lung cancer. Specimen: distant non-tumor lung tissue.

The CDR3 DNA is TGTGCCAGTGAGGGACAGTCCCCCTACGGGCAGTACTTC. The encoded protein is CASEGQSPYGQYF. The V call is TRBV11-1, the J call TRBJ2-7; 7 bases match TRBD1. This CDR3 region has 13 residues. Germline V gene data show CDR1 as SGHAT and CDR2 as FQDESV (reference sequence).